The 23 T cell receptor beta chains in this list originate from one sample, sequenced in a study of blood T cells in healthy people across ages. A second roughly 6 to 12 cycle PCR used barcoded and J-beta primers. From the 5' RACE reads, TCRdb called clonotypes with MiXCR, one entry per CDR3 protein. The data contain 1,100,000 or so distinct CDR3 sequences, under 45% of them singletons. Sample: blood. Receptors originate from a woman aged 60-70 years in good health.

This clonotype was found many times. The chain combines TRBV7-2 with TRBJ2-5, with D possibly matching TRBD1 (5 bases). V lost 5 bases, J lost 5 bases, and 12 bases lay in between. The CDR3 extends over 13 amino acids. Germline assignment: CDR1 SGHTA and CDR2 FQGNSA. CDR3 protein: CASSGNWGETQYF. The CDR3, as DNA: TGTGCCAGCAGCGGTAACTGGGGCGAGACCCAGTACTTC.

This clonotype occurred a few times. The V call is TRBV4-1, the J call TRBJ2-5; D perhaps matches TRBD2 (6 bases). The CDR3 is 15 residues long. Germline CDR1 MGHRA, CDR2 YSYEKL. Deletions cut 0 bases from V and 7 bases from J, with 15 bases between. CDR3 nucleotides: TGCGCCAGCAGCCAAGATGGGGACTCGTATTCGACCCAGTACTTC. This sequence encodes CASSQDGDSYSTQYF.

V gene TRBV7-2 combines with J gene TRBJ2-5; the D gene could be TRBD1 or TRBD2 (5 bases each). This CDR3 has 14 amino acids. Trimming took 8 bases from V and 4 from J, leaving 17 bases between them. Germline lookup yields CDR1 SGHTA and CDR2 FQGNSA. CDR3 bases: TGTGCCAGCGGATCTCGAAAGAGGGGAGAGACCCAGTACTTC. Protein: CASGSRKRGETQYF.

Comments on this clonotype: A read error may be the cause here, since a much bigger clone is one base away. CDR3 sequence reads: CVSSYGGTYEQYF. For the CDR3, the DNA is TGTGTCAGCAGTTATGGCGGAACCTACGAGCAGTACTTC. The V call is TRBV6-2 or TRBV6-3, the J call TRBJ2-7; D unclear. Per germline, CDR1 MNHEY and CDR2 SVGEGT. The CDR3 extends over 13 amino acids.

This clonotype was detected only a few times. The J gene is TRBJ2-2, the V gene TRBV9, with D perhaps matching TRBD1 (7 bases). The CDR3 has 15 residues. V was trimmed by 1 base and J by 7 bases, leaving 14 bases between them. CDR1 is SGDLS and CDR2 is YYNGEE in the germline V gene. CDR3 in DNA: TGTGCCAGCAGCGTAAGACAGGGAGGAATCGGGGAGCTGTTTTTT. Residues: CASSVRQGGIGELFF.

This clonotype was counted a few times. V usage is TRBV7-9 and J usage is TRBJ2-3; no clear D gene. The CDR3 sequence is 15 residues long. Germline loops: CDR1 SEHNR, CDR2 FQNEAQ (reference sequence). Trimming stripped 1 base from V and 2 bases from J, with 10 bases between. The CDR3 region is CASSLEESPTDTQYF. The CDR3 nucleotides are TGTGCCAGCAGCTTAGAGGAAAGTCCCACAGATACGCAGTATTTT.

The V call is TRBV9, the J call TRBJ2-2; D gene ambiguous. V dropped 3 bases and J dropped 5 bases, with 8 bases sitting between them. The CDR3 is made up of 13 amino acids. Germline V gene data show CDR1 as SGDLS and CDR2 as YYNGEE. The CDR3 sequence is CASSGSMTGELFF. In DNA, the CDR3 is TGTGCCAGCAGCGGAAGTATGACCGGGGAGCTGTTTTTT.

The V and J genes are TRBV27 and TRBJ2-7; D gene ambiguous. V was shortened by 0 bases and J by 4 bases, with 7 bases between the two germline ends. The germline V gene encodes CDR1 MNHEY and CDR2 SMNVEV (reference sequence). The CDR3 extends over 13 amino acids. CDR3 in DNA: TGTGCCAGCAGTTTATCCCTGCGATACGAGCAGTACTTC. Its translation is CASSLSLRYEQYF.

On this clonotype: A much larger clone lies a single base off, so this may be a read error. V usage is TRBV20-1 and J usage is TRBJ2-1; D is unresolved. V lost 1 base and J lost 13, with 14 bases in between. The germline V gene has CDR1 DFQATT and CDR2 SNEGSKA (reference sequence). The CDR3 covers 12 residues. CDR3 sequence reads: CSARVVEETQFF. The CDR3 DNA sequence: TGCAGTGCTAGAGTCGTAGAAGAGACCCAGTTCTTC.

CDR3 coding DNA: TGTGCCAGCAGCTTGCAGGGACAGGTGTACGAGCAGTACTTC. Translating it yields CASSLQGQVYEQYF. The genes are TRBV7-6 and TRBJ2-5, with 8 bases aligning to TRBD1. The DNA end favors TRBJ2-7, so the J call may be wrong. The CDR3 is 14 amino acids. Germline V gene lookup returns CDR1 SGHVS and CDR2 FNYEAQ.

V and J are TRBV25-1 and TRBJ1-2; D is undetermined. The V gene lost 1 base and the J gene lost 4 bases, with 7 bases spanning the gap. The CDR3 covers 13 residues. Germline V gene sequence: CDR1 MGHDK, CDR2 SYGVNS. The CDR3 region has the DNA TGTGCCAGCAGTGAATCGGCGGCCTATGGCTACACCTTC. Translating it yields CASSESAAYGYTF.

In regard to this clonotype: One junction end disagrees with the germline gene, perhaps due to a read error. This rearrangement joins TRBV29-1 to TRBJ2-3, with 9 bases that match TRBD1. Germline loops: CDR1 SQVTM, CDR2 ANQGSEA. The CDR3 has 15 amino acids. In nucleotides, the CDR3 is TGCGGCGTTGAAAACACAGGGGGCAGCACAGATACGCAGTATTTT. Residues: CGVENTGGSTDTQYF.

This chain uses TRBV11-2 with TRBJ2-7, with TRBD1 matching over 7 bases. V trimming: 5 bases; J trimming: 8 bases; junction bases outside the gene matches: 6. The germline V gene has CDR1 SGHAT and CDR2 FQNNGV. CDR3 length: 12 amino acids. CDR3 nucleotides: TGTGCCAGCAGCACTGGACAGGCCAAGCAGTACTTC. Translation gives CASSTGQAKQYF. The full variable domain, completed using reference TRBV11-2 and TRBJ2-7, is EAGVAQSPRYKIIEKRQSVAFWCNPISGHATLYWYQQILGQGPKLLIQFQNNGVVDDSQLPKDRFSAERLKGVDSTLKIQPAKLEDSAVYLCASSTGQAKQYFGPGTRLTVT.

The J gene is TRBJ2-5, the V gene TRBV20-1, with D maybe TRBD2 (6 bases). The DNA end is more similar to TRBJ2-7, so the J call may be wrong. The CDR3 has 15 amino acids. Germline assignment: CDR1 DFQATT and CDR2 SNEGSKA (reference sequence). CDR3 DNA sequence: TGCAGTGCTAGAGATAGCAGAGGGACTTCCTACGAGCAGTACTTC. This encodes CSARDSRGTSYEQYF.

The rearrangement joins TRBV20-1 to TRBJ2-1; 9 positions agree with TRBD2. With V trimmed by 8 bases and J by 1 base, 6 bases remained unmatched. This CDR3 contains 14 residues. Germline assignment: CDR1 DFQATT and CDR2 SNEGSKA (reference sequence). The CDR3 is CSLSGGLSYNEQFF. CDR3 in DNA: TGCAGTCTAAGCGGGGGGTTATCCTACAATGAGCAGTTCTTC.

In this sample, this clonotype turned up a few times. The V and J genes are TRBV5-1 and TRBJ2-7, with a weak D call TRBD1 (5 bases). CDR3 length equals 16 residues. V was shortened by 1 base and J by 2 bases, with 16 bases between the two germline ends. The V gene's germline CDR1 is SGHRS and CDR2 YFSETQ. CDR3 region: CASSLRPQGTPYEQYF. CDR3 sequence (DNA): TGCGCCAGCAGCTTGCGACCCCAGGGTACCCCCTACGAGCAGTACTTC.

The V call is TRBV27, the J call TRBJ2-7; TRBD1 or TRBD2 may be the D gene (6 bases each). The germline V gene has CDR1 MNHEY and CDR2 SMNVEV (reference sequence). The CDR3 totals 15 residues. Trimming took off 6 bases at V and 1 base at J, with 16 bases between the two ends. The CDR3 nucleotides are TGTGCCAGCAGCCGGGAGACAGGAGGTTCCTACGAGCAGTACTTC. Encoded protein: CASSRETGGSYEQYF.

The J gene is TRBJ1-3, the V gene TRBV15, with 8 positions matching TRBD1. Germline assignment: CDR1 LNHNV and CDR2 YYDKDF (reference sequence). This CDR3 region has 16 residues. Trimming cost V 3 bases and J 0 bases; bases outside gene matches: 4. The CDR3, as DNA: TGTGCCACCAGCAGGACAGGGGCAGCCTCTGGAAACACCATATATTTT. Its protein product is CATSRTGAASGNTIYF.

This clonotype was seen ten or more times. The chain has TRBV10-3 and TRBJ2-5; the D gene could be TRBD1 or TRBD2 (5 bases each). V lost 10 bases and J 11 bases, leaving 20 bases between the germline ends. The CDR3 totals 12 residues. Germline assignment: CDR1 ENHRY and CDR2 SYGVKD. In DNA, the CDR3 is TGTGCCAGCCGCCGGGACCCTCATGTGCAGTACTTC. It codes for CASRRDPHVQYF.

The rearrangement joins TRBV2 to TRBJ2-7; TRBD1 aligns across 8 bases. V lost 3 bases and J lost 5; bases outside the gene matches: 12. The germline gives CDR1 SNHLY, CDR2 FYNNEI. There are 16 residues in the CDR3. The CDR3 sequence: CASSDLGQGWSDEQYF. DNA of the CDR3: TGTGCCAGCAGTGACCTAGGACAGGGATGGTCCGACGAGCAGTACTTC.

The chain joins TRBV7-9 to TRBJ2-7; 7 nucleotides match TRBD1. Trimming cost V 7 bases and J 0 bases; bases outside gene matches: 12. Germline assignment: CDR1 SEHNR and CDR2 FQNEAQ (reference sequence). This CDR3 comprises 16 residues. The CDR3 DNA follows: TGTGCCAGCACCGGCCCCGACGGACAGGACTCCTACGAGCAGTACTTC. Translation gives CASTGPDGQDSYEQYF.

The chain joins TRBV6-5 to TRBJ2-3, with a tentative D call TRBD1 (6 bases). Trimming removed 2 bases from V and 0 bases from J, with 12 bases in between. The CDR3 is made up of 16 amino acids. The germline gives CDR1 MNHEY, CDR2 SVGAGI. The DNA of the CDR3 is TGTGCCAGCAGTTACACCGGGACACTTAGCACAGATACGCAGTATTTT. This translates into CASSYTGTLSTDTQYF.

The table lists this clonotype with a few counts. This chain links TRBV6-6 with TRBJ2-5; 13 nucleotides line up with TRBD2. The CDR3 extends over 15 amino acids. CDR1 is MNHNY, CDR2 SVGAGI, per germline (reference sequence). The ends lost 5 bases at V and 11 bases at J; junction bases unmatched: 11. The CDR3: CASSRGLAGSHEQYF. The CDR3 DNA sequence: TGTGCCAGCAGTCGGGGACTAGCGGGGAGCCATGAGCAGTACTTC.